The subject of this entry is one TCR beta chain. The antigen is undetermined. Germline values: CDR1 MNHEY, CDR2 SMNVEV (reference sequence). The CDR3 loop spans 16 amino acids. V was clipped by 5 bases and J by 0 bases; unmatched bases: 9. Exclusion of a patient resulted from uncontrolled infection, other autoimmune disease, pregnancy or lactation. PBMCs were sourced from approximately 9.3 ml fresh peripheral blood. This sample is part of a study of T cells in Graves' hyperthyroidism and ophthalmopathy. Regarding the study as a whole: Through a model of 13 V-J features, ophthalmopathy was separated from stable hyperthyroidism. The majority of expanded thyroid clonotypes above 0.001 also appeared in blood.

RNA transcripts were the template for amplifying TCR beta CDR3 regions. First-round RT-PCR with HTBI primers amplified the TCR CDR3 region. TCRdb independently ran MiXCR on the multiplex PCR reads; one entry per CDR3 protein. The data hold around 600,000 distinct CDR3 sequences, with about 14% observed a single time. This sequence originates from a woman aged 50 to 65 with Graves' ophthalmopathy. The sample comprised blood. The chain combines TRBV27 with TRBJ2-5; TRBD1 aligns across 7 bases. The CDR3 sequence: CASSIWAGTDQETQYF. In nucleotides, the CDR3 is TGTGCCAGCAGTATATGGGCCGGGACAGACCAAGAGACCCAGTACTTC.